The clone carrying this T cell receptor (beta chain) appeared many times. The investigators amplified TCR beta CDR3 regions from RNA transcripts. With the HTBI primer set, the TCR CDR3 went through a first round of RT-PCR. TCRdb called the multiplex PCR reads again in MiXCR, with one record for every CDR3 protein. The repertoire includes 350,000 to 400,000 distinct CDR3 sequences, around 13% of them detected once, and more than 9.5% sits in the top ten. This CDR3 has 12 amino acids. The V and J ends lost 4 bases and 7 bases respectively, with 11 bases between them. Germline assignment: CDR1 SNHLY and CDR2 FYNNEI. The record originates from a study of T cells in Graves' hyperthyroidism and ophthalmopathy.

Sequencing used blood. V and J are TRBV2 and TRBJ2-7; D is possibly TRBD1 (5 bases). This clonotype was sampled from a woman aged 60-70 years with Graves' hyperthyroidism. The CDR3 loop reads CASSGQPEEQYF. CDR3 DNA sequence: TGTGCCAGCAGTGGACAGCCGGAGGAGCAGTACTTC.